Presented here are 5 T cell receptor beta chains from one specimen sequenced in a study of blood T cell repertoires in COVID-19. Measured with immunoSEQ multiplex PCR; TCRdb has only the in-frame clones, and not every one. This sample carries some 180,000 clones, roughly 85% of them seen once, and the ten largest clones take roughly 7.7%. Sequencing was performed on peripheral blood. Source of these receptors: an older woman with acute or convalescent COVID-19.

The CDR3 is CAISGVAGEVDTQYF. The CDR3 DNA reads as TGTGCCATCAGTGGAGTGGCGGGGGAGGTGGATACGCAGTATTTT. The V call is TRBV10-3, the J call TRBJ2-3, with 7 bases lining up with TRBD2. Germline trimming cut 4 bases from V and 6 bases from J; bases unmatched to any gene: 10. The CDR3 is 15 amino acids. Germline V CDR1 and CDR2: ENHRY, SYGVKD.

V gene TRBV5-6 combines with J gene TRBJ2-2; possibly TRBD1 for D (6 bases). The V end was cut by 2 bases, the J end by 7 bases, with 12 bases between. CDR3 size: 14 residues. Germline V gene lookup returns CDR1 SGHDT and CDR2 YYEEEE. CDR3 coding DNA: TGTGCCAGCAGCTTCCCGGACAGTGTCGGGGAGCTGTTTTTT. This codes for CASSFPDSVGELFF.

This chain joins TRBV19 and TRBJ1-3, with D maybe TRBD1 (5 bases). The V and J ends lost 9 bases and 0 bases respectively, with 9 bases between them. Germline V gene data show CDR1 as LNHDA and CDR2 as SQIVND (reference sequence). There are 13 residues in the CDR3. CDR3 sequence: CASGGDSGNTIYF. In nucleotides, the CDR3 is TGTGCCAGCGGAGGGGACTCTGGAAACACCATATATTTT.

The chain recombines TRBV21-1 with TRBJ2-4; TRBD2 was called by the table and not checked on the DNA. TRBV21-1 is assigned pseudogene status. CDR3 length: 18 residues. In DNA form, the CDR3 reads TGTGCCAGCAGCAAATGTGGACGCGGGAGGGCGGCCAAAAACATTCAGTACTTC. Its protein product is CASSKCGRGRAAKNIQYF.

The chain joins TRBV6-1 to TRBJ2-3; 9 positions match TRBD1. The length of the CDR3 is 16 residues. Germline loops: CDR1 MNHNS, CDR2 SASEGT. Losses at the gene ends were 4 bases for V and 9 bases for J; bases not matched to a gene: 14. CDR3 region: CASSGQGGAGRKTQYF. CDR3 nucleotides: TGTGCCAGCAGTGGACAGGGGGGCGCCGGGAGGAAGACGCAGTATTTT.